The T cell receptor (beta chain) described here comes from a study of cytomegalovirus exposure and HLA in healthy donors. In germline, CDR1 is GTSNPN, CDR2 SVGIG (reference sequence). The CDR3 consists of 12 residues. Deletions cut 4 bases from V and 5 bases from J, with 8 bases between. Primers: 60 Vbeta forward and 13 Jbeta reverse. The method was immunoSEQ multiplex PCR; TCRdb's version includes in-frame clones alone and lacks a portion of them. This table has 120,000 or so clones, over 9.5% appearing once. The study, taken as a whole, reports: Immune exposure information comprised only CMV serostatus. Among TCR beta chains of equal frequency, HLA-associated ones were more clonally expanded in a later analysis.

Notes on this clone: Antigen: not known.

The source of this sequence is a woman aged 18 to 35 in good health and CMV-seropositive. Sequencing was carried out using PBMCs. The chain is built from TRBV30 and TRBJ1-4; tentative D call: TRBD1 (5 bases). The CDR3 reads CAWNPGNEKLFF. DNA for the CDR3: TGTGCCTGGAATCCAGGGAATGAAAAACTGTTTTTT.